This T cell receptor beta chain was sequenced for a study of T cell responses to AZD1222 COVID-19 vaccine. Study conclusions and caveats: Dominant at 160-218 and 743-854, vaccine-associated CD4 TCRs also spanned spike. The study sampled repertoires only after the peak T cell response. Only five or six people who got AZD1222 tested seropositive at baseline.

The CDR3 sequence is 14 residues long. Germline CDR1 SGHAT, CDR2 FQNNGV. V was cut by 4 bases and J by 10 bases, with 14 bases left in between. Produced via immunoSEQ multiplex PCR; TCRdb's table is partial and in-frame only. The sample records 150,000 to 180,000 clones, roughly nine tenths being singletons. A word on this clone: Its antigen is unidentified.

The chain employs TRBV11-2 and TRBJ1-6, with D perhaps TRBD1 (5 bases). The sequence was collected from an adult in good health. Sequencing used peripheral blood, obtained on day 0 of MenACWY control vaccination. The CDR3, as DNA: TGTGCCAGCAGCTCCCCTCGGGGACGATCACCCCTCCACTTT. Protein: CASSSPRGRSPLHF.